This entry lists 25 T cell receptor beta chains sequenced from one sample in a study of T-cell memory formation after mild COVID-19. One entry per CDR3 protein results from TCRdb running MiXCR on the 5' RACE reads. Of 150,000 to 200,000 distinct CDR3 sequences in the sample, approximately 14% were seen once. Material: PBMCs or a T cell subset sorted from them (not recorded which). Receptor source: an adult woman who had mild COVID-19 (a few samples of this study predate the infection). Cell type and time point are not known.

The table lists this clonotype with a few counts. The rearrangement joins TRBV5-4 to TRBJ2-5, with TRBD2 identical over 9 bases. CDR1 is SGHNT, CDR2 YYREEE, per germline (reference sequence). V shed 4 bases and J 7 bases; nucleotides not matched to a gene: 11. The CDR3 sequence is 15 residues long. The CDR3 bases are TGTGCCAGCAGCCAGCTTCAGCGGGGGGATCGGACCCAGTACTTC. Protein sequence: CASSQLQRGDRTQYF. The whole variable domain, remainder taken from reference TRBV5-4 and TRBJ2-5, is ETGVTQSPTHLIKTRGQQVTLRCSSQSGHNTVSWYQQALGQGPQFIFQYYREEENGRGNFPPRFSGLQFPNYSSELNVNALELDDSALYLCASSQLQRGDRTQYFGPGTRLLVL.

This clonotype was detected ten times or more. The gene calls are TRBV5-1 and TRBJ1-1, with D uncertain. Germline CDR1 is SGHRS and CDR2 is YFSETQ. Trimming removed 4 bases from V and 8 bases from J, with 12 bases in between. CDR3 length equals 12 residues. CDR3 sequence: CASSTRGLEAFF. The CDR3 DNA is TGCGCCAGCAGCACCCGAGGGCTCGAAGCTTTCTTT.

This clonotype appeared a few times. The chain joins TRBV25-1 to TRBJ2-1, with 8 positions matching TRBD2. The CDR3 sequence is 13 residues long. The J segment lost 5 bases and the V segment lost 7 bases, leaving 4 bases of the junction unmatched. Germline CDR1 MGHDK, CDR2 SYGVNS. CDR3 nucleotide sequence: TGTGCCAGCACCGGGGGGGCAAACAATGAGCAGTTCTTC. This codes for CASTGGANNEQFF.

The chain couples TRBV4-1 to TRBJ1-5, with 7 bases aligning to TRBD1. Germline-derived CDR1 and CDR2 are MGHRA and YSYEKL. Losses at the gene ends were 4 bases for V and 5 bases for J; bases not matched to a gene: 5. This CDR3 comprises 14 residues. This CDR3 is CASSPTGPDQPQHF. CDR3 nucleotide sequence: TGCGCCAGCAGCCCGACAGGGCCGGATCAGCCCCAGCATTTT.

There are a few counts of this clonotype. This chain connects TRBV20-1 to TRBJ2-1; 14 bases align to TRBD2. This CDR3 is 16 amino acids long. Germline CDR1 reads DFQATT; CDR2 reads SNEGSKA (reference sequence). V was clipped by 3 bases and J by 8 bases; unmatched bases: 9. CDR3 protein: CSASMRLAGGIDEQFF. For the CDR3, the DNA is TGCAGTGCTAGTATGAGACTAGCGGGGGGGATCGATGAGCAGTTCTTC.

V gene TRBV5-6 combines with J gene TRBJ1-4; D is undetermined. V dropped 1 base and J dropped 10 bases, with 8 bases sitting between them. This CDR3 comprises 12 residues. Germline V gene lookup returns CDR1 SGHDT and CDR2 YYEEEE. In DNA form, the CDR3 reads TGTGCCAGCAGCTTGACGACTGGAAAACTGTTTTTT. Translation: CASSLTTGKLFF.

This clonotype has at least ten counts. The chain is built from TRBV29-1 and TRBJ2-7; D remains ambiguous. V was clipped by 0 bases and J by 2 bases, with 2 bases between them. The CDR3 runs to 11 residues. Germline values: CDR1 SQVTM, CDR2 ANQGSEA. This CDR3 reads CSVEDPYEQYF. The CDR3 nucleotides are TGCAGCGTTGAAGATCCCTACGAGCAGTACTTC.

The chain combines TRBV2 with TRBJ2-5; 9 positions agree with TRBD2. Germline CDR1 is SNHLY and CDR2 is FYNNEI. This CDR3 spans 12 amino acids. Trimming removed 8 bases from V and 5 bases from J; junction bases left unmatched: 3. The CDR3 DNA reads TGTGCCAGCTCAAGCGGGGGGGAGACCCAGTACTTC. This encodes CASSSGGETQYF.

There are a few counts of this clonotype. The CDR3, as DNA: TGTGCCAGCTCACCCCCACAGGTCCCGAACACTGAAGCTTTCTTT. It translates to CASSPPQVPNTEAFF. The chain carries TRBV18 and TRBJ1-1; TRBD1 might be the D (5 bases). This CDR3 is 15 amino acids long. Trimming removed 3 bases from V and 1 base from J, with 12 bases in between. Per the germline V gene, CDR1 is KGHSH and CDR2 is LQKENI.

The rearrangement uses TRBV25-1 and TRBJ2-3; 7 bases are a match to TRBD2. CDR3 size: 17 residues. Germline V gene sequence: CDR1 MGHDK, CDR2 SYGVNS. V gave up 0 bases and J gave up 6 bases; unmatched junction bases: 12. CDR3 in DNA: TGTGCCAGCAGTGAATATCCGGTGGGGAGGGGTGCGGATACGCAGTATTTT. Its protein product is CASSEYPVGRGADTQYF.

The chain recombines TRBV29-1 with TRBJ2-2; D is possibly TRBD2 (6 bases). The CDR3 is 11 residues long. Trimming pared 3 bases from V and 7 bases from J, leaving 6 bases between. CDR1 SQVTM and CDR2 ANQGSEA come from the germline V gene. The CDR3 reads CSVDGGGELFF. In DNA form, the CDR3 reads TGCAGCGTTGACGGGGGCGGGGAGCTGTTTTTT.

This clonotype appeared a few times. The chain combines TRBV2 with TRBJ1-1, with D hard to call. This CDR3 contains 12 residues. V lost 8 bases and J lost 4, with 11 bases in between. Germline V gene data show CDR1 as SNHLY and CDR2 as FYNNEI. The DNA for the CDR3 is TGTGCCAGCTCGGTCTTGTTCACTGAAGCTTTCTTT. This gives the protein CASSVLFTEAFF.

This clonotype has just a few counts. The rearrangement uses TRBV6-5 and TRBJ2-5, with D possibly matching TRBD1 (5 bases). The CDR3 covers 16 residues. The V gene lost 4 bases and the J gene lost 3 bases, with 18 bases spanning the gap. The germline CDR1 and CDR2 sequences are MNHEY and SVGAGI. The chain's CDR3 is CASSFRSENRKETQYF. CDR3 nucleotide sequence: TGTGCCAGCAGTTTCAGGAGTGAAAACAGGAAAGAGACCCAGTACTTC.

This clonotype was counted only a few times. V usage is TRBV2 and J usage is TRBJ2-7; D might be TRBD2 (6 bases). Germline CDR1 SNHLY, CDR2 FYNNEI. The V gene lost 1 base and the J gene lost 5 bases, with 12 bases spanning the gap. The CDR3 runs 14 residues. For the CDR3, the DNA is TGTGCCAGCAGTGAAGTGACTAGGGCAAACGAGCAGTACTTC. Translating gives CASSEVTRANEQYF.

The genes are TRBV5-1 and TRBJ1-1; 7 bases line up with TRBD1. Germline assignment: CDR1 SGHRS and CDR2 YFSETQ. V lost 4 bases and J lost 0; bases outside the gene matches: 9. This CDR3 contains 16 residues. This CDR3 is CASSPEQGKVNTEAFF. The CDR3 bases are TGCGCCAGCAGCCCAGAACAGGGGAAGGTGAACACTGAAGCTTTCTTT.

The chain carries TRBV24-1 and TRBJ2-4; a possible D gene is TRBD2 (6 bases). The CDR3 loop spans 14 amino acids. Germline lookup yields CDR1 KGHDR and CDR2 SFDVKD. V was pared by 4 bases and J by 3 bases, with 9 bases between. The CDR3 region has the DNA TGTGCCACCAGTGACGGGGGAGGCAAAAACATTCAGTACTTC. Protein sequence: CATSDGGGKNIQYF.

This clonotype has a handful of counts. The chain recombines TRBV20-1 with TRBJ2-5; D perhaps matches TRBD1 (6 bases). Germline V lookup: CDR1 DFQATT, CDR2 SNEGSKA (reference sequence). This CDR3 has 13 residues. V lost 3 bases and J 1 base, leaving 9 bases between the germline ends. CDR3 sequence (DNA): TGCAGTGCTAGGGACAGTATCCAAGAGACCCAGTACTTC. The encoded protein is CSARDSIQETQYF.

This clonotype occurred a few times. The chain employs TRBV10-3 and TRBJ1-1; TRBD1 might be the D (5 bases). The V gene's germline CDR1 is ENHRY and CDR2 SYGVKD. Between the trimmed V and J ends, which lost 6 bases and 4 bases, there was a span of 9 bases. The length of the CDR3 is 12 residues. Written as DNA, the CDR3 is TGTGCCATCAGAAGTAGGGGCACTGAAGCTTTCTTT. This encodes CAIRSRGTEAFF.

The rearrangement links TRBV3-1 to TRBJ2-7; the D gene could be TRBD1 or TRBD2 (6 bases each). The CDR3 length is 14 residues. The germline V gene has CDR1 LGHDT and CDR2 YNNKEL (reference sequence). Trimming cost V 2 bases and J 4 bases, with 12 bases left between them. This chain's CDR3 is CASSQYRGRYEQYF. In DNA form, the CDR3 reads TGTGCCAGCAGCCAATATAGGGGGAGGTACGAGCAGTACTTC.

The chain employs TRBV5-4 and TRBJ1-4; a weak D match, TRBD1 (5 bases). The CDR3 loop spans 14 amino acids. V was shortened by 4 bases and J by 9 bases, with 16 bases between the two germline ends. The germline gives CDR1 SGHNT, CDR2 YYREEE (reference sequence). This chain's CDR3 is CASSPGTEMKKLFF. DNA for the CDR3: TGTGCCAGCAGCCCGGGGACGGAAATGAAAAAACTGTTTTTT.

The table lists this clonotype with a few counts. The chain has TRBV18 and TRBJ1-1, with D unresolved. Germline V lookup: CDR1 KGHSH, CDR2 LQKENI. The ends were cut back, 2 bases at V and 3 bases at J, with 19 bases in the middle. This CDR3 spans 17 amino acids. The CDR3 region has the DNA TGTGCCAGCTCACCAGCATTAAGGGAATCGTGGGACACTGAAGCTTTCTTT. Encoded protein: CASSPALRESWDTEAFF.

The V and J genes are TRBV28 and TRBJ2-3; 8 bases align to TRBD2. V dropped 6 bases and J dropped 0; count of bases not matched to a gene: 8. This CDR3 comprises 16 residues. Germline V gives CDR1 MDHEN, CDR2 SYDVKM. DNA for the CDR3: TGTGCCAGCAGCCGTATAGCGGGGCTAAGCACAGATACGCAGTATTTT. This encodes CASSRIAGLSTDTQYF.

This chain connects TRBV5-1 to TRBJ2-5, with D perhaps matching TRBD2 (6 bases). Deletions cut 2 bases from V and 2 bases from J, with 10 bases between. CDR1 is SGHRS and CDR2 is YFSETQ in the germline V gene. The CDR3 runs 14 residues. CDR3 nucleotides: TGCGCCAGCAGCTTACTAGCCGGACAAGAGACCCAGTACTTC. Translation gives CASSLLAGQETQYF.

This clonotype appeared a single time. The rearrangement uses TRBV7-3 and TRBJ2-5; 7 bases line up with TRBD2. The CDR3 runs 15 residues. CDR1 SGHTA and CDR2 FQGTGA come from the germline V gene. Trimming removed 1 base from V and 3 bases from J; junction bases left unmatched: 5. CDR3 DNA: TGTGCCAGCAGCTTAAAGGGTCTAGCGGAAGAGACCCAGTACTTC. Protein sequence: CASSLKGLAEETQYF. Using reference TRBV7-3 and TRBJ2-5 for the parts outside the CDR3, the full variable domain is GAGVSQTPSNKVTEKGKYVELRCDPISGHTALYWYRQSLGQGPEFLIYFQGTGAADDSGLPNDRFFAVRPEGSVSTLKIQRTERGDSAVYLCASSLKGLAEETQYFGPGTRLLVL.

This clonotype was detected a few times. This chain uses TRBV7-9 with TRBJ2-1; 7 nucleotides agree with TRBD2. CDR1 and CDR2 (germline): SEHNR, FQNEAQ (reference sequence). The CDR3 extends over 17 amino acids. Trimming removed 5 bases from V and 6 bases from J; junction bases left unmatched: 16. CDR3 sequence (DNA): TGTGCCAGCAGCCCCGTACCCCTGGGACTACCTTTCAATGAGCAGTTCTTC. This encodes CASSPVPLGLPFNEQFF.